This TCR beta chain was profiled in a study of cytomegalovirus exposure and HLA in healthy donors. Study-level results: With further analysis later on, most CMV-associated TCR beta chains appeared HLA-restricted. Associated with HLA alleles at 0.05 false discovery rate in a later analysis were 16,951 TCR beta sequences.

The PCR had 60 Vbeta and 13 Jbeta primers. The assay was immunoSEQ multiplex PCR, and TCRdb's table has in-frame clones only and misses some. The sample has about 200,000 clones, over 75% seen once; the top ten hold 2% to 2.5%. In the case of this clone: Antigen: not known.

This CDR3 spans 14 amino acids. The V end lost 10 bases, the J end lost 3 bases, and 18 bases lay between the germline ends. The V gene's germline CDR1 is MNHEY and CDR2 SMNVEV (reference sequence). The specimen was PBMCs. This chain links TRBV27 with TRBJ1-2; D is possibly TRBD1 (6 bases). The TCR sequence derives from a woman in her 50s in good health and CMV-seronegative. DNA of the CDR3: TGTGCCACCAGGGGAAGGGGTCGGGACTATGGCTACACCTTC. Its protein is CATRGRGRDYGYTF.